These 5 T cell receptor beta chains originate from one sample sequenced in a study of molecular identifiers for immune sequencing clone quantification. TCRdb reanalysed the PCR reads using MiXCR and keeps one entry per CDR3 protein. Of about 510,000 distinct CDR3 sequences in the sample, 25% are singletons; the top ten hold under 0.8%. Sequencing was done on a sample of naive CD8+ T cells from blood, with Jurkat cell RNA spiked in. Subset described: FACS-sorted CD8+CD4-CCR7+CD45RA+ naive T cells. These receptor sequences come from a human donor in good health. Some libraries in this study had Jurkat cell RNA spiked in.

The chain couples TRBV11-2 to TRBJ2-3, with 11 bases that match TRBD2. V gave up 7 bases and J gave up 5 bases; unmatched junction bases: 14. CDR1 and CDR2 from the germline V gene are SGHAT and FQNNGV. This CDR3 has 17 residues. In DNA, the CDR3 is TGTGCCAGCACCAACGGGGGACTAGCGGCAATCGTAGATACGCAGTATTTT. Residues: CASTNGGLAAIVDTQYF.

On this clonotype itself: One base away lies a much larger clone, so this may be a sequencing read error. The chain uses TRBV4-3 and TRBJ2-7; unclear D gene. The germline CDR1 and CDR2 sequences are LGHNA and YSLEER. This CDR3 spans 14 amino acids. V lost 4 bases, J lost 0 bases, and 10 bases lay in between. The CDR3 bases are TGCGCCAGCAGCCTAGGCTCGAACTCCTACGAGCAGTACTTC. Its protein product is CASSLGSNSYEQYF.

The CDR3 sequence: CASTTWSGASEQFF. As DNA, the CDR3 is TGTGCCAGCACTACGTGGAGTGGGGCTAGTGAGCAGTTCTTC. The J gene is TRBJ2-1, the V gene TRBV6-2 or TRBV6-3, with D possibly being TRBD1 (5 bases). Trimming pared 7 bases from V and 9 bases from J, leaving 19 bases between. The V gene's germline CDR1 is MNHEY and CDR2 SVGEGT. The CDR3 runs to 14 residues.

The chain carries TRBV20-1 and TRBJ2-5; D may correspond to TRBD1 or TRBD2 (5 bases each). The V gene's germline CDR1 is DFQATT and CDR2 SNEGSKA (reference sequence). The CDR3 runs to 15 residues. Trimming removed 0 bases at V and 1 base at J, with 12 bases between. The CDR3 loop is CSARDYRGSQETQYF. The DNA for the CDR3 is TGCAGTGCTAGAGATTACCGGGGCAGCCAAGAGACCCAGTACTTC.

This clonotype was seen repeatedly, ten times or more. This chain links TRBV6-6 with TRBJ1-5, with a possible D match to TRBD1 (6 bases). Germline V gene data show CDR1 as MNHNY and CDR2 as SVGAGI (reference sequence). V was clipped by 6 bases and J by 6 bases, with 15 bases between them. CDR3 size: 14 residues. Here the CDR3 reads CASSPTGLGQPQHF. DNA for the CDR3: TGTGCCAGCAGCCCAACAGGGCTTGGTCAGCCCCAGCATTTT.